Listed here are 8 T cell receptor beta chains from one sample, sequenced in a study of T cell responses to AZD1222 COVID-19 vaccine. Using immunoSEQ multiplex PCR, the repertoire was profiled, and TCRdb retains in-frame clones only, with some absent. Among tens of thousands of clones listed, roughly 93% were seen once. Sequences were derived from peripheral blood, sampled on day 0 of AZD1222 vaccination. The source of these receptors is an adult in good health.

The V gene is TRBV4-3, the J gene TRBJ1-5; D uncertain. The V gene lost 0 bases and the J gene lost 3 bases, with 12 bases spanning the gap. This CDR3 is built from 16 residues. Germline lookup yields CDR1 LGHNA and CDR2 YSLEER. CDR3 protein: CASSQDGGRHNQPQHF. The DNA of the CDR3 is TGCGCCAGCAGCCAAGATGGAGGCAGGCACAATCAGCCCCAGCATTTT.

The genes are TRBV6-5 and TRBJ1-1, with a possible D match to TRBD1 (5 bases). Germline CDR1 and CDR2: MNHEY and SVGAGI. The CDR3 is 13 residues long. The V gene lost 1 base and the J gene lost 4 bases, with 7 bases spanning the gap. Here the CDR3 DNA reads TGTGCCAGCAGTTACTTGACAGCCACTGAAGCTTTCTTT. It codes for CASSYLTATEAFF.

The chain combines TRBV12-3 or TRBV12-4 with TRBJ1-2; D uncertain. V shed 6 bases and J shed 0 bases, with 8 bases lying between them. CDR3 length: 13 amino acids. The CDR3 sequence is CASRPGANYGYTF. The DNA of the CDR3 is TGTGCCAGCAGACCCGGGGCTAACTATGGCTACACCTTC.

The chain joins TRBV28 to TRBJ2-7; tentatively, D is TRBD1 (5 bases). The CDR3 consists of 16 residues. V was cut by 4 bases and J by 3 bases, with 19 bases left in between. CDR1 and CDR2 (germline): MDHEN, SYDVKM. The CDR3 bases are TGTGCCAGCAGTTCGACACAGGTGGGTTTGGGCTACGAGCAGTACTTC. Protein: CASSSTQVGLGYEQYF.

This rearrangement joins TRBV6-2 or TRBV6-3 to TRBJ1-2; 8 bases map to TRBD1. Trimming cost V 0 bases and J 13 bases; bases outside gene matches: 7. This CDR3 has 13 amino acids. Germline lookup yields CDR1 MNHEY and CDR2 SVGEGT. CDR3 nucleotides: TGTGCCAGCAGTTACTCAATTCCAGGGGGCGGCACCTTC. The encoded protein is CASSYSIPGGGTF.

The V and J genes are TRBV5-1 and TRBJ1-1, with D possibly matching TRBD1 (5 bases). The V gene lost 0 bases and the J gene lost 4 bases, with 10 bases spanning the gap. Germline-derived CDR1 and CDR2 are SGHRS and YFSETQ. The CDR3 has 14 amino acids. CDR3 in amino acids: CASSLAGGSTEAFF. Here the CDR3 DNA reads TGCGCCAGCAGCTTGGCCGGGGGTTCCACTGAAGCTTTCTTT.

The CDR3 DNA follows: TGCGCCAGCAGCCAAGTATCGGGGTTTGCCGGGGAGCTGTTTTTT. Its protein product is CASSQVSGFAGELFF. V gene TRBV4-1 combines with J gene TRBJ2-2; weak D call: TRBD2 (5 bases). Per the germline V gene, CDR1 is MGHRA and CDR2 is YSYEKL. CDR3 length: 15 residues. Trimming took 1 base from V and 6 from J, leaving 12 bases between them.

V gene TRBV12-3 or TRBV12-4 combines with J gene TRBJ1-4; a weak D match, TRBD1 (5 bases). Trimming shortened V by 8 bases and J by 7 bases, and 8 bases separated the two germline ends. The CDR3 has 11 residues. The chain's CDR3 is CASQGGEKLFF. The CDR3 nucleotides are TGTGCCAGCCAGGGAGGTGAAAAACTGTTTTTT.